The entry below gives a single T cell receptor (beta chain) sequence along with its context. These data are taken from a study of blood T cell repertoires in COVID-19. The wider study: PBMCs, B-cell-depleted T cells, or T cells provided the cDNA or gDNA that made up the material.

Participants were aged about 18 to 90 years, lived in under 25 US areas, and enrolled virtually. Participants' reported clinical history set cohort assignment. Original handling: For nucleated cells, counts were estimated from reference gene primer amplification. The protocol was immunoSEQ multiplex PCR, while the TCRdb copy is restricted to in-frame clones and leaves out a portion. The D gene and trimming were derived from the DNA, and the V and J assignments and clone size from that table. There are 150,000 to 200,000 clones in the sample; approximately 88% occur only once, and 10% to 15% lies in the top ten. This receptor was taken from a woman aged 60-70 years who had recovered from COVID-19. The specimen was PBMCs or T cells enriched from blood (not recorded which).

The CDR3 reads CAWSVLNYGYTF. Here the CDR3 DNA reads TGTGCCTGGAGTGTACTTAACTATGGCTACACCTTC. V and J are TRBV30 and TRBJ1-2; no definite D call. V was clipped by 0 bases and J by 1 base, with 3 bases between them. Germline assignment: CDR1 GTSNPN and CDR2 SVGIG (reference sequence). There are 12 residues in the CDR3. Full variable domain (remainder filled in from reference TRBV30 and TRBJ1-2): SQTIHQWPATLVQPVGSPLSLECTVEGTSNPNLYWYRQAAGRGLQLLFYSVGIGQISSEVPQNLSASRPQDRQFILSSKKLLLSDSGFYLCAWSVLNYGYTFGSGTRLTVV.